A single sample is the source of the 32 T cell receptor beta chains below, sequenced in a study of blood T cell repertoires in COVID-19. The assay was immunoSEQ multiplex PCR, and TCRdb's table has in-frame clones only and misses some. The sample lists about 210,000 clones, under 95% occurring once. The sequenced sample consisted of peripheral blood. Receptor source: a man younger than 40 with acute or convalescent COVID-19.

The V gene is TRBV5-6, the J gene TRBJ1-6; a possible D gene is TRBD1 (6 bases). From germline, CDR1 is SGHDT and CDR2 YYEEEE. The CDR3 is 15 amino acids. Trimming left V 1 base short and J 7 bases short, with 12 bases between. CDR3 amino acids: CASSLLDRNNSPLHF. In nucleotides, the CDR3 is TGTGCCAGCAGCTTGCTGGACAGAAACAATTCACCCCTCCACTTT.

This clone occurred once. This chain connects TRBV3-1 (or the pseudogene TRBV3-2) to TRBJ1-1; a possible D gene is TRBD1 (6 bases). The CDR3 contains 12 residues. Germline V gene data show CDR1 as LGHDT and CDR2 as YNNKEL (reference sequence). Trimming removed 3 bases at V and 9 bases at J, with 11 bases between. The CDR3 spells CASSQSTGKAFF. The DNA for the CDR3 is TGTGCCAGCAGCCAGTCCACAGGGAAAGCTTTCTTT.

As DNA, the CDR3 is TGTGCCTGGGGACAGGGGAACTATGGCTACACCTTC. This sequence encodes CAWGQGNYGYTF. The chain joins TRBV30 to TRBJ1-2; 9 nucleotides match TRBD1. Germline CDR1 GTSNPN, CDR2 SVGIG (reference sequence). This CDR3 comprises 12 residues. V shed 5 bases and J 2 bases; nucleotides not matched to a gene: 0.

The CDR3 DNA is TGTGCCACCAGCAGAGAGGACAGAAGTTACAATGAGCAGTTCTTC. Its translation: CATSREDRSYNEQFF. The rearrangement uses TRBV15 and TRBJ2-1, with D possibly TRBD1 on 6 matching bases. V lost 0 bases, J lost 4 bases, and 10 bases lay in between. The CDR3 sequence is 15 residues long. From germline, CDR1 is LNHNV and CDR2 YYDKDF (reference sequence).

This clone came up once. This chain uses TRBV4-1 with TRBJ1-1; possible D gene TRBD1, 5 bases. The CDR3 has 15 amino acids. V was pared by 0 bases and J by 1 base, with 9 bases between. Germline V gene sequence: CDR1 MGHRA, CDR2 YSYEKL. Written as DNA, the CDR3 is TGCGCCAGCAGCCAAGACTTGGGGGGGAACACTGAAGCTTTCTTT. Amino acids: CASSQDLGGNTEAFF.

The chain combines TRBV11-2 with TRBJ2-7; TRBD2 matches at 7 bases. This CDR3 comprises 16 residues. The germline V gene has CDR1 SGHAT and CDR2 FQNNGV. The trim removed 2 bases at V and 7 bases at J, leaving 14 bases unmatched. The CDR3 sequence: CASSLTIGTGGGEQYF. DNA for the CDR3: TGTGCCAGCAGCTTAACGATAGGGACGGGGGGTGGTGAGCAGTACTTC. Full variable domain (missing parts from reference TRBV11-2 and TRBJ2-7): EAGVAQSPRYKIIEKRQSVAFWCNPISGHATLYWYQQILGQGPKLLIQFQNNGVVDDSQLPKDRFSAERLKGVDSTLKIQPAKLEDSAVYLCASSLTIGTGGGEQYFGPGTRLTVT.

V is TRBV6-5 and J is TRBJ2-7; 13 nucleotides agree with TRBD2. The CDR3 consists of 14 residues. The V gene's germline CDR1 is MNHEY and CDR2 SVGAGI. V lost 7 bases to trimming and J lost 1 base; unmatched junction nucleotides: 1. CDR3 coding DNA: TGTGCCAGCAAACTAGCGGGAGGGTCCTACGAGCAGTACTTC. Its protein product is CASKLAGGSYEQYF.

The chain recombines TRBV5-6 with TRBJ1-5, with 9 bases lining up with TRBD1. This CDR3 has 14 amino acids. V gave up 4 bases and J gave up 5 bases; unmatched junction bases: 4. The V gene's germline CDR1 is SGHDT and CDR2 YYEEEE. The CDR3 DNA reads as TGTGCCAGCAGCACCGGGACAGGGTATCAGCCCCAGCATTTT. Amino acid sequence: CASSTGTGYQPQHF.

The chain is built from TRBV7-3 and TRBJ1-1; D is possibly TRBD1 (6 bases). Trimming removed 1 base from V and 5 bases from J, with 11 bases in between. The germline CDR1 and CDR2 sequences are SGHTA and FQGTGA. This CDR3 contains 14 residues. The CDR3 nucleotides are TGTGCCAGCAGCTTAAGTGGGGGCGTAACTGAAGCTTTCTTT. Protein sequence: CASSLSGGVTEAFF.

The chain carries TRBV12-5 and TRBJ2-3, with 11 bases lining up with TRBD2. The CDR3 runs 17 residues. The V gene end was trimmed by 4 bases and the J gene end by 1 base; junction bases not matched to a gene: 7. Germline loops: CDR1 LGHNT, CDR2 FRNRAP. Written as DNA, the CDR3 is TGTGCTAGTGGTTACCCTACGACTAGCGGGGGCACAGATACGCAGTATTTT. Amino acids: CASGYPTTSGGTDTQYF.

CDR3 in amino acids: CASSTPGQGARGANVLTF. The DNA for the CDR3 is TGTGCCAGCTCAACGCCGGGACAGGGGGCGCGGGGGGCCAACGTCCTGACTTTC. The V call is TRBV18, the J call TRBJ2-6, with 12 bases that match TRBD1. Unmatched junction bases numbered 9, after V lost 5 bases and J lost 4 bases. CDR3 size: 18 residues. Looked up from germline, CDR1 is KGHSH and CDR2 is LQKENI.

The chain employs TRBV3-1 (or the pseudogene TRBV3-2) and TRBJ2-7; TRBD1 aligns across 11 bases. The V gene end was trimmed by 4 bases and the J gene end by 4 bases; junction bases not matched to a gene: 3. Germline V gene lookup returns CDR1 LGHDT and CDR2 YNNKEL (reference sequence). The CDR3 sequence is 14 residues long. CDR3 bases: TGTGCCAGCAGCCGCGGACAGGGGGCTTACGAGCAGTACTTC. Residues: CASSRGQGAYEQYF.

The chain carries TRBV7-9 and TRBJ2-7; TRBD2 matches 15 bases. V was pared by 5 bases and J by 1 base, with 3 bases of the junction left unmatched. CDR1 and CDR2 from the germline V gene are SEHNR and FQNEAQ (reference sequence). This CDR3 is 16 amino acids long. CDR3 coding DNA: TGTGCCAGCAGCCTTGGGACTAGCGGGAGGTCCTACGAGCAGTACTTC. It is translated as CASSLGTSGRSYEQYF.

CDR3 amino acids: CASSLASGRVETQYF. CDR3 sequence (DNA): TGCGCCAGCAGCTTGGCTAGCGGGAGAGTAGAGACCCAGTACTTC. The gene calls are TRBV5-1 and TRBJ2-5, with 10 bases aligning to TRBD2. J was trimmed by 4 bases and V by 0 bases; bases with no gene match: 3. The CDR3 is 15 residues long. The germline V gene encodes CDR1 SGHRS and CDR2 YFSETQ.

The chain links TRBV6-7 to TRBJ2-1; possible D gene TRBD2, 6 bases. TRBV6-7 counts as an open reading frame of uncertain function. V lost 6 bases, J lost 4 bases, and 19 bases lay in between. There are 16 residues in the CDR3. CDR3 sequence: CASRLGTPCLYNEQFF. DNA for the CDR3: TGTGCCAGCAGATTAGGGACTCCCTGCCTTTACAATGAGCAGTTCTTC.

The genes are TRBV4-1 and TRBJ2-3; D is perhaps TRBD1 (7 bases). CDR3 length: 16 amino acids. Looked up from germline, CDR1 is MGHRA and CDR2 is YSYEKL. V was pared by 0 bases and J by 8 bases, with 18 bases between. In DNA form, the CDR3 reads TGCGCCAGCAGCCAAGATCGGGGGACAGAGGGGGGTACGCAGTATTTT. Its translation is CASSQDRGTEGGTQYF.

The gene calls are TRBV11-3 and TRBJ2-5, with TRBD1 matching over 9 bases. Trimming took 5 bases from V and 5 from J; bases not matched to a gene: 6. The germline CDR1 and CDR2 sequences are SGHNT and YENEEA. This CDR3 has 14 residues. CDR3 nucleotides: TGTGCCAGCAGCCCCACAGGGGGCGGTGAGACCCAGTACTTC. Its translation: CASSPTGGGETQYF.

The chain links TRBV25-1 to TRBJ2-2; the D gene is possibly TRBD2 (5 bases). The V gene lost 6 bases and the J gene lost 0 bases, with 14 bases spanning the gap. Germline assignment: CDR1 MGHDK and CDR2 SYGVNS. The CDR3 totals 16 residues. CDR3 sequence (DNA): TGTGCCAGCAGCGTCCGTCAGAGGGCGAACACCGGGGAGCTGTTTTTT. It is translated as CASSVRQRANTGELFF.

The chain employs TRBV9 and TRBJ2-5, with D tentatively TRBD1 (5 bases). Germline lookup yields CDR1 SGDLS and CDR2 YYNGEE. Trimming took 4 bases from V and 2 from J, leaving 15 bases between them. This CDR3 is 15 amino acids long. CDR3 amino acids: CASSPSRASQETQYF. In nucleotides, the CDR3 is TGTGCCAGCAGCCCTTCCAGGGCTTCTCAAGAGACCCAGTACTTC. The full variable domain, its missing parts supplied by reference TRBV9 and TRBJ2-5, is DSGVTQTPKHLITATGQRVTLRCSPRSGDLSVYWYQQSLDQGLQFLIQYYNGEERAKGNILERFSAQQFPDLHSELNLSSLELGDSALYFCASSPSRASQETQYFGPGTRLLVL.

This sequence joins TRBV30 and TRBJ2-1; 8 positions agree with TRBD2. The length of the CDR3 is 14 residues. J was trimmed by 7 bases and V by 5 bases; bases with no gene match: 10. The germline CDR1 and CDR2 sequences are GTSNPN and SVGIG (reference sequence). The CDR3: CAWYLRGGQNEQFF. CDR3 DNA sequence: TGTGCCTGGTATCTACGGGGGGGCCAGAATGAGCAGTTCTTC. Complete variable domain (other parts from reference TRBV30 and TRBJ2-1): SQTIHQWPATLVQPVGSPLSLECTVEGTSNPNLYWYRQAAGRGLQLLFYSVGIGQISSEVPQNLSASRPQDRQFILSSKKLLLSDSGFYLCAWYLRGGQNEQFFGPGTRLTVL.

The V and J genes are TRBV7-9 and TRBJ2-1; 13 nucleotides align to TRBD2. Germline loops: CDR1 SEHNR, CDR2 FQNEAQ (reference sequence). This CDR3 has 17 residues. The trim removed 1 base at V and 7 bases at J, leaving 7 bases unmatched. CDR3 region: CASSLGLTSGGTNEQFF. The CDR3 region has the DNA TGTGCCAGCAGCTTAGGCCTGACTAGCGGGGGGACGAATGAGCAGTTCTTC.

The chain links TRBV19 to TRBJ1-2; D may be TRBD1 (5 bases). The V end lost 5 bases, the J end lost 0 bases, and 13 bases lay between the germline ends. The germline V gene has CDR1 LNHDA and CDR2 SQIVND (reference sequence). The CDR3 spans 15 residues. CDR3 in amino acids: CASSASTGTNYGYTF. CDR3 DNA sequence: TGTGCCAGTAGTGCGTCAACAGGAACTAACTATGGCTACACCTTC.

The rearrangement links TRBV6-5 to TRBJ2-5; 8 bases are a match to TRBD1. This CDR3 region has 14 residues. J was trimmed by 4 bases and V by 6 bases; bases with no gene match: 7. Germline V lookup: CDR1 MNHEY, CDR2 SVGAGI. The CDR3 sequence: CASSRGTGRETQYF. Here the CDR3 DNA reads TGTGCCAGCAGCCGAGGGACAGGACGAGAGACCCAGTACTTC.

This chain connects TRBV18 to TRBJ1-1, with 9 bases identical to TRBD1. The V gene end was trimmed by 8 bases and the J gene end by 6 bases; junction bases not matched to a gene: 16. Germline CDR1 and CDR2: KGHSH and LQKENI. The CDR3 consists of 16 residues. The CDR3 region is CASTTGQGILSAEAFF. The CDR3, as DNA: TGTGCCAGCACGACAGGACAGGGGATTTTAAGCGCTGAAGCTTTCTTT.

The rearrangement links TRBV6-5 to TRBJ1-1; D not certain. CDR3 size: 13 residues. Trimming stripped 2 bases from V and 2 bases from J, with 6 bases between. Germline loops: CDR1 MNHEY, CDR2 SVGAGI. The CDR3 sequence is CASSYAVNTEAFF. Written as DNA, the CDR3 is TGTGCCAGCAGTTACGCGGTAAACACTGAAGCTTTCTTT.

The chain combines TRBV5-1 with TRBJ1-5; TRBD1 aligns across 7 bases. CDR1 is SGHRS, CDR2 YFSETQ, per germline. The CDR3 extends over 13 amino acids. V was pared by 4 bases and J by 7 bases, with 5 bases of the junction left unmatched. The CDR3 protein is CASSPRGGQPQHF. The CDR3 DNA is TGCGCCAGCAGCCCCCGAGGGGGCCAGCCCCAGCATTTT.

This sequence joins TRBV2 and TRBJ1-1; D is ambiguous. This CDR3 region has 13 residues. Germline assignment: CDR1 SNHLY and CDR2 FYNNEI. Deletions cut 6 bases from V and 1 base from J, with 9 bases between. The CDR3 bases are TGTGCCAGCAGAACCGGGAAGAACACTGAAGCTTTCTTT. This codes for CASRTGKNTEAFF.

The V gene is TRBV23-1, the J gene TRBJ1-6; 8 bases agree with TRBD1. TRBV23-1 is given ORF status, its function remaining uncertain. V lost 8 bases, J lost 0 bases, and 15 bases stayed unmatched. This CDR3 contains 19 residues. The CDR3 is CASVIHRTGKSSYNSPLHF. The CDR3 DNA reads as TGCGCCAGCGTCATACACCGGACAGGGAAGAGCTCCTATAATTCACCCCTCCACTTT.

This chain links TRBV5-1 with TRBJ2-5; 7 bases line up with TRBD1. The trim removed 4 bases at V and 2 bases at J, leaving 8 bases unmatched. The CDR3 length is 15 residues. Germline V lookup: CDR1 SGHRS, CDR2 YFSETQ. The CDR3 nucleotides read TGCGCCAGCAGCAAACGGACAGGTTCACAAGAGACCCAGTACTTC. Encoded protein: CASSKRTGSQETQYF.

V is TRBV3-1 (or the pseudogene TRBV3-2) and J is TRBJ2-7, with 12 bases that match TRBD2. The trim removed 1 base at V and 9 bases at J, leaving 10 bases unmatched. CDR1 is LGHDT, CDR2 YNNKEL, per germline (reference sequence). This CDR3 comprises 16 residues. CDR3: CASSQGRASGRARQYF. The CDR3 nucleotides are TGTGCCAGCAGCCAAGGGCGGGCTAGCGGGAGGGCTAGGCAGTACTTC.

This CDR3 reads CASTRRTGWVDGGYTF. CDR3 DNA: TGTGCCAGCACCCGACGGACAGGGTGGGTGGATGGTGGCTACACCTTC. This chain connects TRBV9 to TRBJ1-2, with 8 bases matching TRBD1. CDR3 length: 16 amino acids. The germline V gene encodes CDR1 SGDLS and CDR2 YYNGEE. Germline trimming cut 6 bases from V and 7 bases from J; bases unmatched to any gene: 17.

V gene TRBV5-1 combines with J gene TRBJ2-7; 7 positions agree with TRBD1. Germline values: CDR1 SGHRS, CDR2 YFSETQ. With 3 bases clipped from V and 6 bases from J, the junction kept 3 bases outside the gene matches. This CDR3 region has 12 residues. DNA of the CDR3: TGCGCCAGCAGCTCCGGGACAGTCGAGCAGTACTTC. Translating it yields CASSSGTVEQYF.